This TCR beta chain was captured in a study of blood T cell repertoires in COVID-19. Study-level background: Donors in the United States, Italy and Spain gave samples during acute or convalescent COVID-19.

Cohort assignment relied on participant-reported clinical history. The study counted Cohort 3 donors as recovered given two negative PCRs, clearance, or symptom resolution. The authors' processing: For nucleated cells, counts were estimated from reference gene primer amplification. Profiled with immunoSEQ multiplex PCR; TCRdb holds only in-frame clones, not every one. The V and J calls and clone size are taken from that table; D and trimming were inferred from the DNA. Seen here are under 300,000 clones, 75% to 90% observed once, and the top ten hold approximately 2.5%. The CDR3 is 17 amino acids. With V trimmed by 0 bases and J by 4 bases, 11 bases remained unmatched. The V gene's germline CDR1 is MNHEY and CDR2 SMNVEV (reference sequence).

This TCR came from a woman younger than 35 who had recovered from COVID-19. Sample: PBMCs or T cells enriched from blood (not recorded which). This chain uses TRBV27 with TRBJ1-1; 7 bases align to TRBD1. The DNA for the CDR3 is TGTGCCAGCAGTTTATCTGTGACAGGGAAGAGGATCACTGAAGCTTTCTTT. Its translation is CASSLSVTGKRITEAFF.